The present T cell receptor beta chain was sequenced within a study of beta chain features in type 1 diabetes. Study-wide findings and caveats: Diminished insertions and augmented deletions at VDJ junctions characterized type 1 diabetes patients.

All of the isolated RNA was reverse transcribed, so expressed TCRB transcripts were sequenced. Sequenced by immunoSEQ multiplex PCR; TCRdb stores in-frame clones only, minus some. The table includes 400,000 to 600,000 clones, about 32% detected once. This clone turned up a few times. Its antigen is still unknown. V was pared by 0 bases and J by 0 bases, with 8 bases between. Germline V lookup: CDR1 GTSNPN, CDR2 SVGIG (reference sequence). The CDR3 has 14 residues. The chain joins TRBV30 to TRBJ2-5; D uncertain. The TCR comes from a man aged 18 to 35 in good health. The sample consisted of naive CD4+ T cells from blood. CDR3 bases: TGTGCCTGGAGTGTCTGGCCGTACCAAGAGACCCAGTACTTC. As protein: CAWSVWPYQETQYF.